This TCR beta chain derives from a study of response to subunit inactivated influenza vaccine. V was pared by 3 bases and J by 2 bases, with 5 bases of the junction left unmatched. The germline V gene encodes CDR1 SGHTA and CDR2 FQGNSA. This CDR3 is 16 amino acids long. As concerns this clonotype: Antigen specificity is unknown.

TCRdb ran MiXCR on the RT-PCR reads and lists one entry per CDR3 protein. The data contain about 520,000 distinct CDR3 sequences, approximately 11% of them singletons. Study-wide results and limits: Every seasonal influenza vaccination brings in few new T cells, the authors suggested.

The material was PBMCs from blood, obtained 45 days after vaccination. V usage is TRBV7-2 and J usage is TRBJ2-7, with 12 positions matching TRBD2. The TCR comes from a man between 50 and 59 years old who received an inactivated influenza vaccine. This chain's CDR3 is CASSLTSGGSPYEQYF. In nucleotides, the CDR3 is TGTGCCAGCAGCTTGACTAGCGGGGGCTCCCCCTACGAGCAGTACTTC.